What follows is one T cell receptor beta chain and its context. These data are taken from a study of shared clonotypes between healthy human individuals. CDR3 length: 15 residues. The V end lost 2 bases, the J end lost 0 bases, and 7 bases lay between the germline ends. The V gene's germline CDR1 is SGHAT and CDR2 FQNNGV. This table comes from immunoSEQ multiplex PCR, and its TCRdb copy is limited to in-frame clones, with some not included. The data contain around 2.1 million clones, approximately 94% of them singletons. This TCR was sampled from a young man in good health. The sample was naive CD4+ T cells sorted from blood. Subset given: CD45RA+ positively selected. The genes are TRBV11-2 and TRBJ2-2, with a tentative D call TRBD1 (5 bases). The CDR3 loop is CASSLMTANTGELFF. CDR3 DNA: TGTGCCAGCAGCTTAATGACAGCGAACACCGGGGAGCTGTTTTTT.